A selection of T cell receptor beta chains follows, all from one sample in a study of T-cell memory formation after mild COVID-19. TCRdb re-derived calls from the 5' RACE reads in MiXCR, one entry per CDR3 protein. The sample has 550,000 to 650,000 distinct CDR3 sequences, roughly 17% seen once. The specimen was PBMCs or a T cell subset sorted from them (not recorded which). The receptors were gathered from an adult woman who had mild COVID-19 (a few samples of this study predate the infection). Cell type and time point are not known. The CDR3 runs from the conserved cysteine through the conserved F or W. The order of the fields is V gene, J gene, clone size, D gene, CDR3 protein, CDR3 DNA. The D gene is left open where the match is weak. Rows give clone size only sometimes, using once, few, many, or a class for an expanded clone.

>TRBV5-1|TRBJ2-7|few|NA
CASSPRGGYEQYF
TGTGCCAGCTCACCACGGGGAGGCTACGAGCAGTACTTC
>TRBV20-1|TRBJ1-2|few|TRBD1
CSARDRGQGAGYGYTF
TGCAGTGCTAGAGATCGCGGACAGGGGGCCGGCTATGGCTACACCTTC
>TRBV5-1|TRBJ2-7|many|NA
CASSLVAVSSYEQYF
TGCGCCAGCAGCTTGGTGGCCGTGAGCTCCTACGAGCAGTACTTC
>TRBV6-6|TRBJ2-1|many|TRBD2
CASSYGPAGPNEQFF
TGTGCCAGCAGTTACGGGCCAGCGGGGCCTAATGAGCAGTTCTTC
>TRBV30|TRBJ2-4|NA|NA
CAWSRAGLAKNIQYF
TGTGCCTGGAGTCGGGCTGGTTTAGCCAAAAACATTCAGTACTTC
>TRBV20-1|TRBJ1-1|NA|NA
CSALPGPEAFF
TGCAGTGCTTTGCCGGGGCCCGAAGCTTTCTTT
>TRBV10-3|TRBJ2-7|few|NA
CAISEFRDLHEQYF
TGTGCCATCAGTGAGTTCCGGGATCTCCACGAGCAGTACTTC
>TRBV12-3/TRBV12-4|TRBJ2-5|few|NA
CASRGTEETQYF
TGTGCCAGCCGAGGGACGGAAGAGACCCAGTACTTC
>TRBV20-1|TRBJ2-5|few|TRBD1
CSAGDRAKKETQYF
TGCAGTGCTGGAGACAGGGCAAAGAAAGAGACCCAGTACTTC
>TRBV2|TRBJ2-5|few|TRBD1
CASSEGTGLKETQYF
TGTGCCAGCAGTGAAGGGACAGGGCTGAAAGAGACCCAGTACTTC
>TRBV5-4|TRBJ2-1|many|TRBD1
CASSGGQGWTNEQFF
TGTGCCAGCAGCGGCGGACAGGGTTGGACCAATGAGCAGTTCTTC
>TRBV5-1|TRBJ1-1|few|NA
CASTQGPGEAFF
TGCGCCAGCACTCAGGGACCAGGTGAAGCTTTCTTT
>TRBV7-9|TRBJ2-2|NA|NA
CASSLDGKAGELFF
TGTGCCAGCAGCTTAGACGGTAAAGCCGGGGAGCTGTTTTTT
>TRBV12-3/TRBV12-4|TRBJ2-1|NA|TRBD2
CASSLGTLAGSYNEQFF
TGTGCCAGCAGTTTAGGGACACTAGCGGGATCCTACAATGAGCAGTTCTTC
>TRBV20-1|TRBJ1-1|few|NA
CSARDRGAWVTEAFF
TGCAGTGCTAGAGATCGAGGGGCTTGGGTCACTGAAGCTTTCTTT
>TRBV24-1|TRBJ2-3|few|NA
CATSGHLTDTQYF
TGTGCCACCAGTGGTCACCTTACAGATACGCAGTATTTT
>TRBV15|TRBJ2-3|NA|NA
CATSRDGGAASPYTQYF
TGTGCCACCAGCAGAGATGGGGGAGCCGCCAGCCCTTATACGCAGTATTTT
>TRBV7-9|TRBJ2-3|few|NA
CASSLMLGGPSKRADTQYF
TGTGCCAGCAGCTTAATGTTGGGGGGACCATCAAAGAGGGCAGATACGCAGTATTTT
>TRBV27|TRBJ1-2|many|TRBD1
CASSWDRTYGYTF
TGTGCCAGCAGTTGGGACAGGACCTATGGCTACACCTTC
>TRBV6-1|TRBJ1-1|NA|NA
CASDFGGKAFF
TGTGCCAGCGATTTCGGGGGGAAAGCTTTCTTT
>TRBV5-4|TRBJ2-5|NA|NA
CASSPRSDKETQYF
TGTGCCAGCAGCCCTAGGTCCGATAAAGAGACCCAGTACTTC
>TRBV9|TRBJ2-5|few|NA
CASSVSPLGGETQYF
TGTGCCAGCAGCGTTAGCCCTCTAGGAGGGGAGACCCAGTACTTC
>TRBV30|TRBJ2-2|NA|TRBD1
CAWDEGAPGELFF
TGTGCCTGGGACGAGGGGGCACCCGGGGAGCTGTTTTTT
>TRBV28|TRBJ2-7|NA|TRBD2
CASSWTLAGGDHEQYF
TGTGCCAGCAGTTGGACGCTAGCGGGAGGGGACCACGAGCAGTACTTC
>TRBV15|TRBJ1-3|NA|NA
CATSREPGDYGNTIYF
TGTGCCACCAGCAGAGAGCCAGGGGATTATGGAAACACCATATATTTT
>TRBV20-1|TRBJ2-1|NA|NA
CSARDPGGSLGNEQFF
TGCAGTGCTAGAGATCCTGGGGGCTCTTTGGGAAATGAGCAGTTCTTC
>TRBV7-3|TRBJ2-3|many|NA
CASSLRGRTDTQYF
TGTGCCAGCAGCTTAAGGGGTAGGACAGATACGCAGTATTTT
>TRBV7-7|TRBJ2-7|few|NA
CASSAGLRGQGSYEQYF
TGTGCTAGCAGCGCGGGACTGAGAGGCCAGGGATCCTACGAGCAGTACTTC
>TRBV19|TRBJ2-3|few|TRBD1
CASRDRSTDTQYF
TGTGCCAGCCGGGACAGGAGCACAGATACGCAGTATTTT
>TRBV9|TRBJ2-2|few|TRBD1
CASSQRDRPTGELFF
TGTGCCAGCAGCCAACGGGACAGACCCACCGGGGAGCTGTTTTTT
>TRBV18|TRBJ2-3|NA|NA
CASSPGGTTDTQYF
TGTGCCAGCTCACCGGGTGGGACCACAGATACGCAGTATTTT
>TRBV29-1|TRBJ2-7|NA|TRBD2
CSVGTAGVPYEQYF
TGCAGCGTTGGTACAGCGGGAGTGCCCTACGAGCAGTACTTC
>TRBV7-2|TRBJ2-3|NA|NA
CASSYTWDTQYF
TGTGCCAGCAGCTACACATGGGATACGCAGTATTTT
>TRBV5-6|TRBJ2-5|NA|TRBD1
CASSLSRTGKQETQYF
TGTGCCAGCAGCTTGTCTAGGACAGGGAAACAAGAGACCCAGTACTTC
>TRBV4-3|TRBJ1-1|NA|NA
CASSHRRVNTEAFF
TGCGCCAGCAGCCACCGGAGGGTGAACACTGAAGCTTTCTTT
>TRBV5-1|TRBJ1-1|NA|NA
CASIRLEGTEAFF
TGCGCCAGCATCAGACTCGAGGGCACTGAAGCTTTCTTT
>TRBV29-1|TRBJ2-5|once|NA
CGVWGGRETQYF
TGCGGCGTGTGGGGGGGCCGTGAGACCCAGTACTTC
>TRBV5-5|TRBJ2-7|NA|TRBD2
CASTPEASGIYEQYF
TGTGCCAGCACCCCGGAGGCTAGCGGGATCTACGAGCAGTACTTC
>TRBV10-3|TRBJ1-1|few|NA
CAISEPGHTEAFF
TGTGCCATCAGTGAGCCAGGGCACACTGAAGCTTTCTTT
>TRBV6-2/TRBV6-3|TRBJ1-1|few|NA
CASRDGTPKKAFF
TGTGCCAGCAGGGACGGGACACCTAAAAAAGCTTTCTTT
>TRBV7-8|TRBJ1-1|NA|TRBD1
CASSLEGDSINTEAFF
TGTGCCAGCAGCTTAGAGGGGGACAGTATAAACACTGAAGCTTTCTTT
>TRBV12-3/TRBV12-4|TRBJ1-2|many|NA
CASSFRQGYGYTF
TGTGCCAGCAGTTTTAGGCAGGGATATGGCTACACCTTC
>TRBV7-2|TRBJ1-1|few|NA
CASSLVWMGNTEAFF
TGTGCCAGCAGCTTAGTTTGGATGGGGAACACTGAAGCTTTCTTT
>TRBV7-6|TRBJ2-7|NA|NA
CANTRGQGFHEQYF
TGTGCCAACACACGAGGGCAGGGGTTCCACGAGCAGTACTTC